What follows describes a single T cell receptor (beta chain). The antigen is unknown. The sample originates from a study of cytomegalovirus exposure and HLA in healthy donors. General study findings and limits: The study designated around 150 TCR beta chains cytomegalovirus-associated.

13 Jbeta primers and 60 Vbeta primers were used for the PCR. Only in-frame clones appear in the TCRdb table, and some are missing; sequencing was by immunoSEQ multiplex PCR. The sample carries over 110,000 clones, about four fifths recorded once. Germline V CDR1 and CDR2: MNHNY, SVGAGI (reference sequence). The CDR3 has 16 amino acids. After removal of 1 base from V and 3 bases from J, the junction contained 9 bases not matched to a gene. The origin of this receptor is a male donor in good health and CMV-seronegative. The sample was PBMCs. The gene calls are TRBV6-6 and TRBJ2-7, with 7 bases fitting TRBD2. The CDR3 DNA sequence: TGTGCCAGCAGTTACTTTTTGGGACTATTCCACTACGAGCAGTACTTC. Protein sequence: CASSYFLGLFHYEQYF.